This TCR beta chain came from a study of siplizumab effects on memory and regulatory T cells. Study conclusions and caveats: An assignable naive or memory phenotype was lacking in roughly 75-96% of proliferating CD4+ or CD8+ clones. The suppressive capacity of proliferating Tregs from siplizumab cultures remained unconfirmed. There appeared to be greater diversity in naive T cells than in memory cells, and naive T cells seemed major contributors to the alloresponse.

Assays examined approximately 9.1 x 10^4 TCR templates per sample. Method: immunoSEQ multiplex PCR; TCRdb's copy keeps in-frame clones and lacks some. The sample holds approximately 20,000 clones, 44% seen once. The mixed lymphocyte reaction cells were cocultured at 37°C for 6 to 7 days. Per germline, CDR1 SGDLS and CDR2 YYNGEE. The CDR3 sequence is 15 residues long. A remark on this clone: Its antigen is as yet unknown.

The sequence was obtained from a human donor in good health; the cells came from an allogeneic mixed lymphocyte reaction. Some clones in this sample may be carry-over from other donors' samples. The genes are TRBV9 and TRBJ1-3; D gene uncertain. Gene TRBJ2-2 matches the end of the DNA better, so the J call may be wrong. Material: CFSE-low (dividing) CD4+ T cells sorted from an allogeneic mixed lymphocyte reaction. In DNA, the CDR3 is TGTGCCAGCAGCGTAGCCATAGGTTCCGCCGGGGAGCTGTTTTTT. It specifies CASSVAIGSAGELFF.